Listed below are T cell receptor beta chains from one sample, sequenced in a study of blood T cells in healthy people across ages. Each CDR3 protein is one row after TCRdb ran MiXCR on the 5' RACE reads. The sample lists 850,000 to 1,000,000 distinct CDR3 sequences; approximately 49% were seen once. The sequenced material came from blood. Source of these receptors: a man between 25 and 39 years old in good health. CDR3s include the opening cysteine and the closing phenylalanine or tryptophan. The order of the fields is V gene, J gene, D gene, clone size, CDR3 protein, CDR3 DNA. The D gene is left open where the match is weak. Clone size is not always given. Where it is, it says once, few, many or a class for expanded clones.

TRBV19	TRBJ1-2	-	-	CATSRGDHYGYTF	TGTGCCACCAGCCGGGGGGACCACTATGGCTACACCTTC
TRBV12-3/TRBV12-4	TRBJ2-1	TRBD2	-	CASSLNTGRHNEQFF	TGTGCCAGCAGTTTAAATACCGGGAGGCACAATGAGCAGTTCTTC
TRBV4-2	TRBJ2-2	-	-	CASTRRRGGLTGELFF	TGTGCCAGCACCCGAAGGAGGGGGGGCCTCACCGGGGAGCTGTTTTTT
TRBV13	TRBJ1-4	-	-	CASSLRQTFNEKLFF	TGTGCCAGCAGCTTAAGGCAGACATTTAATGAAAAACTGTTTTTT
TRBV6-5	TRBJ1-4	-	-	CASSYGENEKLFF	TGTGCCAGCAGTTACGGGGAAAATGAAAAACTGTTTTTT
TRBV7-9	TRBJ2-7	-	-	CASSLAASGSESYEQYF	TGTGCCAGCAGCTTAGCGGCATCAGGGTCCGAGTCCTACGAGCAGTACTTC
TRBV7-9	TRBJ2-7	-	-	CASNTGQSGHPVYEQYF	TGTGCCAGCAACACCGGGCAGTCAGGTCATCCCGTTTACGAGCAGTACTTC
TRBV10-3	TRBJ2-7	-	-	CAITASSYEQYF	TGTGCCATCACGGCGAGCTCCTACGAGCAGTACTTC
TRBV7-2	TRBJ1-6	-	few	CASSLVPGVDSPLHF	TGTGCCAGCAGCTTAGTTCCAGGGGTTGATTCACCCCTCCACTTT
TRBV2	TRBJ1-1	-	-	CASTRVPNTGAFF	TGTGCCAGCACCAGGGTGCCGAACACTGGAGCTTTCTTT
TRBV18	TRBJ2-3	TRBD2	once	CASSSRSSGDTDTQYF	TGTGCCAGCTCCTCGCGATCGAGCGGGGACACAGATACGCAGTATTTT
TRBV2	TRBJ1-2	-	-	CASRGKGGDYGYTF	TGTGCCAGCAGGGGGAAGGGAGGGGACTATGGCTACACCTTC
TRBV7-3	TRBJ2-1	-	few	CASSPASSSNEQFF	TGTGCCAGCAGCCCCGCAAGTAGCTCCAATGAGCAGTTCTTC
TRBV7-2	TRBJ1-2	-	few	CASSLFNYGYTF	TGTGCCAGCAGCTTGTTCAACTATGGCTACACCTTC
TRBV14	TRBJ1-2	-	-	CASSQDRLWGSGGYTF	TGTGCCAGCAGCCAAGATCGCCTGTGGGGGAGTGGTGGCTACACCTTC
TRBV27	TRBJ2-5	TRBD2	-	CASSPMTSGGVQETQYF	TGTGCCAGCAGTCCGATGACTAGCGGGGGGGTGCAAGAGACCCAGTACTTC
TRBV20-1	TRBJ1-5	-	-	CSARVGGNQPQHF	TGCAGTGCTAGAGTTGGGGGGAATCAGCCCCAGCATTTT
TRBV5-1	TRBJ2-3	TRBD1	few	CASWTGNTDTQYF	TGCGCCAGCTGGACAGGGAACACAGATACGCAGTATTTT
TRBV2	TRBJ2-7	-	-	CASPGGPSSYNEQYF	TGTGCCAGTCCCGGAGGTCCGAGCTCCTACAATGAGCAGTACTTC
TRBV19	TRBJ2-3	-	few	CASSLQGYEDTQYF	TGTGCCAGTAGCCTACAGGGCTACGAAGATACGCAGTATTTT
TRBV11-3	TRBJ2-3	-	many	CASSLDSLRGTDTQYF	TGTGCCAGCAGCTTAGACAGCCTAAGGGGTACAGATACGCAGTATTTT
TRBV6-6	TRBJ2-1	TRBD1	few	CASTFPGQGGNEQFF	TGTGCCAGCACTTTTCCGGGACAGGGTGGTAACGAGCAGTTCTTC
TRBV20-1	TRBJ2-1	-	-	CSASPGPEQFF	TGCAGTGCTAGTCCCGGGCCCGAGCAGTTCTTC
TRBV12-3/TRBV12-4	TRBJ2-5	-	-	CASSLTGAGETQYF	TGTGCCAGCAGTTTAACCGGGGCGGGGGAGACCCAGTACTTC
TRBV3-1	TRBJ2-1	TRBD2	-	CASSHRRVAGGDNEQFF	TGTGCCAGCAGCCACCGCCGGGTAGCGGGGGGTGACAATGAGCAGTTCTTC
TRBV18	TRBJ2-5	TRBD1	-	CASSPSTGTEGETQYF	TGTGCCAGCTCACCGTCTACCGGGACAGAGGGAGAGACCCAGTACTTC
TRBV12-3/TRBV12-4	TRBJ2-3	-	-	CASSRGGGSTDTQYF	TGTGCCAGCAGCCGTGGGGGCGGGAGCACAGATACGCAGTATTTT
TRBV12-3/TRBV12-4	TRBJ2-1	TRBD2	many	CASSGAGDEQFF	TGTGCCAGCAGTGGGGCGGGGGATGAGCAGTTCTTC